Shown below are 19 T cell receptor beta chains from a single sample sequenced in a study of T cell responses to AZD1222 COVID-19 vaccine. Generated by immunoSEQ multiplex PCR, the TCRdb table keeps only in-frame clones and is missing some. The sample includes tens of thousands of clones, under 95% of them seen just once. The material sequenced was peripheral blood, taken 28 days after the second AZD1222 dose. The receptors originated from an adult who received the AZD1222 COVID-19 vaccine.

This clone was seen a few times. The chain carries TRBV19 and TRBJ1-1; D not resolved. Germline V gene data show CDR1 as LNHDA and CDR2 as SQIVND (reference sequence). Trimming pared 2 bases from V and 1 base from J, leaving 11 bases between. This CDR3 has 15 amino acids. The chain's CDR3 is CASSISNSGNTEAFF. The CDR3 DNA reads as TGTGCCAGTAGTATATCGAACAGCGGGAACACTGAAGCTTTCTTT.

The CDR3 is CASRKESSGANVLTF. DNA for the CDR3: TGTGCCAGCCGAAAGGAAAGCTCTGGGGCCAACGTCCTGACTTTC. The chain has TRBV3-1 (or the pseudogene TRBV3-2) and TRBJ2-6, with D unclear. Germline V gives CDR1 LGHDT, CDR2 YNNKEL (reference sequence). Trimming pared 8 bases from V and 0 bases from J, leaving 11 bases between. The CDR3 has 15 amino acids.

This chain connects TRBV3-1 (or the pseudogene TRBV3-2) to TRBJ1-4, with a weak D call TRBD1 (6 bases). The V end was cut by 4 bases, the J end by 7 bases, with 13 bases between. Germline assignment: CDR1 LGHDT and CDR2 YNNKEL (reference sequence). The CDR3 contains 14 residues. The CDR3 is CASSPDRLVEKLFF. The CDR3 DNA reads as TGTGCCAGCAGCCCCGACAGGCTAGTTGAAAAACTGTTTTTT.

The CDR3 DNA reads as TGTGCCAGCAGCAAGTTGACGGCCGCCTACGGTGGCTACACCTTC. It codes for CASSKLTAAYGGYTF. J is TRBJ1-2 and V is TRBV7-9; D unresolved. The CDR3 totals 15 residues. The V end was cut by 5 bases, the J end by 7 bases, with 20 bases between. Germline V CDR1 and CDR2: SEHNR, FQNEAQ (reference sequence).

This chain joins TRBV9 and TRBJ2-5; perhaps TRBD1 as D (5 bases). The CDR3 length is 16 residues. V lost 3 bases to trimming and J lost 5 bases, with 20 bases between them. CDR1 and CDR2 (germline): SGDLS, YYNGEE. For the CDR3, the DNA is TGTGCCAGCAGCGCCCAACAGGACCCCCTGGGGGAGACCCAGTACTTC. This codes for CASSAQQDPLGETQYF.

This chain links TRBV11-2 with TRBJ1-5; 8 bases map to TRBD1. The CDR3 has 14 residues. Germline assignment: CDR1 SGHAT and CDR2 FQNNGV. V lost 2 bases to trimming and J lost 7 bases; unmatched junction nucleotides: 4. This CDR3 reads CASSLQGARQPQHF. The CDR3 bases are TGTGCCAGCAGCTTACAGGGGGCGAGGCAGCCCCAGCATTTT.

Here the CDR3 DNA reads TGTGCCAGCAGCTCCGAACAGGGGGAGGCTGAAGCTTTCTTT. The encoded protein is CASSSEQGEAEAFF. This chain links TRBV7-8 with TRBJ1-1, with 8 bases fitting TRBD1. V dropped 4 bases and J dropped 6; count of bases not matched to a gene: 7. The CDR3 is 14 amino acids. Germline values: CDR1 SGHVS, CDR2 FQNEAQ.

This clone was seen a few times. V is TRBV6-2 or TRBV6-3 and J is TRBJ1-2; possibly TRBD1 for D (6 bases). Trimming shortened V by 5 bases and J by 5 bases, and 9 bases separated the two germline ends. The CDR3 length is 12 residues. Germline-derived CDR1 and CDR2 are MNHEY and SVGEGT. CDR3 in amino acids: CASSPQGYGYTF. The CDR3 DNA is TGTGCCAGCAGTCCACAGGGATATGGCTACACCTTC.

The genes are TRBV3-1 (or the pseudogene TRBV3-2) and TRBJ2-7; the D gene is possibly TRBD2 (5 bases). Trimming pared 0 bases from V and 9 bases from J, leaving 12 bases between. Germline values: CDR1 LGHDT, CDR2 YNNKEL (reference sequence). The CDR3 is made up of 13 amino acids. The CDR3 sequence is CASSQDLGGWQYF. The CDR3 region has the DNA TGTGCCAGCAGCCAAGATCTAGGAGGTTGGCAGTACTTC.

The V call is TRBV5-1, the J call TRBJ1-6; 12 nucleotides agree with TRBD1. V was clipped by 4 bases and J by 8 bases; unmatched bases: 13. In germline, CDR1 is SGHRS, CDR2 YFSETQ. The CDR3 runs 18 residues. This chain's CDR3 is CASSIRPGQGASYSPLHF. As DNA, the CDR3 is TGCGCCAGCAGCATTCGGCCGGGACAGGGGGCAAGTTATTCACCCCTCCACTTT. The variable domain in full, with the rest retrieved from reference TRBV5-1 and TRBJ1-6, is KAGVTQTPRYLIKTRGQQVTLSCSPISGHRSVSWYQQTPGQGLQFLFEYFSETQRNKGNFPGRFSGRQFSNSRSEMNVSTLELGDSALYLCASSIRPGQGASYSPLHFGNGTRLTVT.

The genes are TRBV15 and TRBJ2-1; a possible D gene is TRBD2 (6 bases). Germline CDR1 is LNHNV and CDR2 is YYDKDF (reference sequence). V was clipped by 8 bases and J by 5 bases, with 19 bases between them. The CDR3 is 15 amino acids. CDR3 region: CATSTRPSENNEQFF. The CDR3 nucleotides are TGTGCCACCTCAACCCGCCCTAGCGAAAACAATGAGCAGTTCTTC.

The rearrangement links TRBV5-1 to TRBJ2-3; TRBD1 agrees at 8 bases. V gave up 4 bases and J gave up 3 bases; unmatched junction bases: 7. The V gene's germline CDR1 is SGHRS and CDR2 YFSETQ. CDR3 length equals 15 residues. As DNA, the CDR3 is TGCGCCAGCAGCCGACAGGGGCCGGGTACAGATACGCAGTATTTT. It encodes CASSRQGPGTDTQYF.

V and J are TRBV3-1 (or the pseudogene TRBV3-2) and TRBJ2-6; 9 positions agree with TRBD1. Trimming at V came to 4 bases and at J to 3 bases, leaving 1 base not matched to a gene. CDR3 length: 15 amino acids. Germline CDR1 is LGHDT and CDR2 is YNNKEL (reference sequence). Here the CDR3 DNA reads TGTGCCAGCAGCCCGACAGGGGGTGGGGCCAACGTCCTGACTTTC. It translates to CASSPTGGGANVLTF.

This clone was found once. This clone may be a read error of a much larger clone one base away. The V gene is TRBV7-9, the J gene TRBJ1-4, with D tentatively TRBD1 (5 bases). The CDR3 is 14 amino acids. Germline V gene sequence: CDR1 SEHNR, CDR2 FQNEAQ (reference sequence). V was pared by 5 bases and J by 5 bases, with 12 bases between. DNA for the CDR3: TGTGCCAGCAGCCCGGGACGGGGAAATGAAAAACTGTTTTTT. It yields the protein CASSPGRGNEKLFF.

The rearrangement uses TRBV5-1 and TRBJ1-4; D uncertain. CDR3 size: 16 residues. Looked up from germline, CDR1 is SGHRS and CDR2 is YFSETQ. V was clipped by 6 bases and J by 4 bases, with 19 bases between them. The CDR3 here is CASKFGASRGNEKLFF. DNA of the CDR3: TGCGCCAGCAAGTTTGGAGCGTCAAGAGGTAATGAAAAACTGTTTTTT.

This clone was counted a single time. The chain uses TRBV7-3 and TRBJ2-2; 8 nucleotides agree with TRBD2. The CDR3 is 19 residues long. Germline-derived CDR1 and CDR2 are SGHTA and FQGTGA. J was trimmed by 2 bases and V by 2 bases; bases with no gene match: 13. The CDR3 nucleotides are TGTGCCAGCAGCTTACGCCCCCAGGGTAGCGGGACTAACACCGGGGAGCTGTTTTTT. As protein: CASSLRPQGSGTNTGELFF.

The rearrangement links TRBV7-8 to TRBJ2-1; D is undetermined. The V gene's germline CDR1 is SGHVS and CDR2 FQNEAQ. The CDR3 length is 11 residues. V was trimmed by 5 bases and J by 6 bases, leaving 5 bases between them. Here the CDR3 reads CASSIANEQFF. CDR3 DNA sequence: TGTGCCAGCAGCATCGCCAATGAGCAGTTCTTC.

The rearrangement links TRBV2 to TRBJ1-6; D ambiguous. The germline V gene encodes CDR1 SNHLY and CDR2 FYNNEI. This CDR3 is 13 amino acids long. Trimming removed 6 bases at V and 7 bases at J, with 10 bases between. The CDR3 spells CASRDPRNSPLHF. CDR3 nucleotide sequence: TGTGCCAGCAGGGACCCGAGGAATTCACCCCTCCACTTT. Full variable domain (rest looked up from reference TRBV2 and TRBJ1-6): EPEVTQTPSHQVTQMGQEVILRCVPISNHLYFYWYRQILGQKVEFLVSFYNNEISEKSEIFDDQFSVERPDGSNFTLKIRSTKLEDSAMYFCASRDPRNSPLHFGNGTRLTVT.

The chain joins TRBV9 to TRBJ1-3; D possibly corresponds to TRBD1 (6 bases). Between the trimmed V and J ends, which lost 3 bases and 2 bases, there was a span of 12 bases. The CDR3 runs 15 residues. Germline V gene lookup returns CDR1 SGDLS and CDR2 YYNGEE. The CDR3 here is CASSGDNSAGNTIYF. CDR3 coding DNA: TGTGCCAGCAGCGGGGACAACTCCGCTGGAAACACCATATATTTT.